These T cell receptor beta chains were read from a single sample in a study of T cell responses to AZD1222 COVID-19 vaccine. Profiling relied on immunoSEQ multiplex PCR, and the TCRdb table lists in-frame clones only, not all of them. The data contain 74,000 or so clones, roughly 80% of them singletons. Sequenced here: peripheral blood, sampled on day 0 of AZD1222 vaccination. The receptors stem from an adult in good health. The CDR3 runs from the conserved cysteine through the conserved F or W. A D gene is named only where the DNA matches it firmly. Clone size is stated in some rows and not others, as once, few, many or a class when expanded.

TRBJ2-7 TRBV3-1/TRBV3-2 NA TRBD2 CASSQTSGGYYEQYF TGTGCCAGCAGCCAAACTAGCGGGGGCTACTACGAGCAGTACTTC
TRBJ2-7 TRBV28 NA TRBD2 CASSQTSESSYEQYF TGTGCCAGCAGTCAGACTAGCGAGAGCTCCTACGAGCAGTACTTC
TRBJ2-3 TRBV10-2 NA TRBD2 CASSDRTSGPDTQYF TGCGCCAGCAGTGACCGGACTAGCGGACCAGATACGCAGTATTTT
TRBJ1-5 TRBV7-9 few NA CASSLGFLGSSPSNQPQHF TGTGCCAGCAGCTTAGGTTTTCTTGGGAGCTCTCCGAGCAATCAGCCCCAGCATTTT
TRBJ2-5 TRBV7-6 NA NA CASSLNPGGRDGETQYF TGTGCCAGCAGCTTAAACCCCGGGGGCAGGGATGGGGAGACCCAGTACTTC
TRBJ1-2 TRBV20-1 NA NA CSASREPYGYTF TGCAGTGCTAGTAGGGAGCCCTATGGCTACACCTTC
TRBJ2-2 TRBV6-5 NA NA CASSYGRSNTGELFF TGTGCCAGCAGTTACGGACGGTCGAACACCGGGGAGCTGTTTTTT
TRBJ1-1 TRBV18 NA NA CASSPLTEAFF TGTGCCAGCTCACCTCTGACTGAAGCTTTCTTT
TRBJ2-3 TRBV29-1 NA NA CSVEGGQGDTQYF TGCAGCGTTGAAGGCGGCCAGGGAGATACGCAGTATTTT
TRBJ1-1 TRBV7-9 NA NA CASSPRGGTEAFF TGTGCCAGCAGCCCCCGGGGGGGGACTGAAGCTTTCTTT